The present TCR beta chain was sequenced within a study of vaccination effects on CD4 cells after COVID-19. Across the study: Sample provision by two convalescent patients occurred 16 days and one week before vaccination.

Profiling relied on immunoSEQ multiplex PCR, and the TCRdb table lists in-frame clones only, not all of them. The table has approximately 45,000 clones, about 78% seen once. Study conclusions and caveats: There was marked clonal contraction among infection- and vaccine-induced clones late after vaccination.

After removal of 4 bases from V and 5 bases from J, the junction contained 7 bases not matched to a gene. The CDR3 consists of 15 residues. Germline V gene sequence: CDR1 SGHRS, CDR2 YFSETQ. This clone appeared once. Its antigen is unidentified. Isolation of CD4+ T cells took place after about nine days of culture. The infection with SARS-CoV-2 (confirmed by PCR) occurred in this person between March and December 2020. Half-medium changes using IL-2 medium occurred on days 3 and 7. This receptor was taken from a human donor who had a prior SARS-CoV-2 infection. The V and J genes are TRBV5-1 and TRBJ2-1, with 9 bases matching TRBD1. The specimen was CD4+ T cells from PBMCs cultured without peptide, collected before COVID-19 vaccination. Here the CDR3 reads CASSQGQGPHNEQFF. In DNA, the CDR3 is TGCGCCAGCAGCCAGGGACAGGGTCCCCACAATGAGCAGTTCTTC.